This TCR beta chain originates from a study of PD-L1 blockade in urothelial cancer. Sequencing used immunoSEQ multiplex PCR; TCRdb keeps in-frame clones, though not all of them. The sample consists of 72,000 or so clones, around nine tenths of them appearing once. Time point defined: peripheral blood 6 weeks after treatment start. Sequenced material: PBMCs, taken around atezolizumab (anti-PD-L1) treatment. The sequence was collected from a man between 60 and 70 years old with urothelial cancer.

The CDR3: CASSIRENYGYTF. As DNA, the CDR3 is TGTGCCAGTAGTATAAGGGAGAACTATGGCTACACCTTC. The J gene is TRBJ1-2, the V gene TRBV19; no definite D call. The V end was cut by 2 bases, the J end by 2 bases, with 6 bases between. CDR3 length equals 13 residues. Germline V lookup: CDR1 LNHDA, CDR2 SQIVND (reference sequence).